Following are 21 T cell receptor beta chains from one sample sequenced in a study of T cell responses to AZD1222 COVID-19 vaccine. The table came from immunoSEQ multiplex PCR; TCRdb's copy has only in-frame clones and leaves some out. Of around 140,000 clones listed, roughly 92% are singletons. This specimen consisted of peripheral blood, obtained on day 0 of AZD1222 vaccination. These receptors originate from an adult in good health.

Only one count was recorded for this clone. The rearrangement uses TRBV19 and TRBJ1-1; the match to TRBD1 covers 8 bases. The V segment lost 3 bases and the J segment 3 bases; nucleotides outside the gene matches: 3. The germline gives CDR1 LNHDA, CDR2 SQIVND (reference sequence). The length of the CDR3 is 14 residues. The CDR3, as DNA: TGTGCCAGTAGTATCCAGGGACAGGACACTGAAGCTTTCTTT. Protein: CASSIQGQDTEAFF.

The chain combines TRBV5-1 with TRBJ1-2; possibly TRBD1 for D (6 bases). Germline CDR1 SGHRS, CDR2 YFSETQ. Trimming stripped 0 bases from V and 4 bases from J, with 13 bases between. CDR3 length equals 15 residues. Here the CDR3 reads CASSLGPTGIYGYTF. CDR3 DNA: TGCGCCAGCAGCTTGGGGCCCACAGGGATCTATGGCTACACCTTC.

In its sample, this clone was seen once. Here the CDR3 DNA reads TGTGCCACCAGCAAAAGACTAGCAGATCAAGAGACCCAGTACTTC. It encodes CATSKRLADQETQYF. The chain has TRBV15 and TRBJ2-5; 7 bases align to TRBD2. The CDR3 loop spans 15 amino acids. Germline assignment: CDR1 LNHNV and CDR2 YYDKDF (reference sequence). The J segment lost 2 bases and the V segment lost 4 bases, leaving 7 bases of the junction unmatched.

This chain connects TRBV21-1 to TRBJ2-4; TRBD1, the D gene given by the table, was not confirmed from the DNA. TRBV21-1 is an annotated pseudogene. The CDR3 runs 14 residues. The CDR3, as DNA: TGTGCCACCAGGAGACAGGGAGCCAAAAACATTCAGTACTTC. It specifies CATRRQGAKNIQYF.

The chain recombines TRBV29-1 with TRBJ2-7, with 7 nucleotides matching TRBD1. The germline gives CDR1 SQVTM, CDR2 ANQGSEA. CDR3 length: 13 residues. Trimming took 7 bases from V and 0 from J; bases not matched to a gene: 6. The CDR3 DNA follows: TGCAGCGGCCTAGGACAGGACTCCTACGAGCAGTACTTC. Translating gives CSGLGQDSYEQYF.

The chain carries TRBV5-1 and TRBJ1-1; D unclear. The CDR3 consists of 13 residues. Germline CDR1 and CDR2: SGHRS and YFSETQ. Trimming pared 5 bases from V and 1 base from J, leaving 9 bases between. The CDR3: CASSYLGNTEAFF. CDR3 DNA: TGCGCCAGCAGTTACCTCGGGAACACTGAAGCTTTCTTT.

The chain has TRBV9 and TRBJ2-7; D gene ambiguous. Trimming left V 1 base short and J 3 bases short, with 8 bases between. Per germline, CDR1 SGDLS and CDR2 YYNGEE. The CDR3 totals 13 residues. CDR3 coding DNA: TGTGCCAGCAGCGTAAGCGAAGACTACGAGCAGTACTTC. It translates to CASSVSEDYEQYF.

The genes are TRBV14 and TRBJ2-1; D is unclear. V was shortened by 3 bases and J by 10 bases, with 10 bases between the two germline ends. Germline V lookup: CDR1 SGHDN, CDR2 FVKESK. This CDR3 is built from 12 residues. CDR3 DNA: TGTGCCAGCAGCCACGAAGACGGGGAGCAGTTCTTC. This encodes CASSHEDGEQFF.

The chain uses TRBV9 and TRBJ2-7; D is ambiguous. The V end was cut by 2 bases, the J end by 0 bases, with 9 bases between. Germline V gene data show CDR1 as SGDLS and CDR2 as YYNGEE. This CDR3 is built from 14 residues. The CDR3 is CASSVGITSYEQYF. In nucleotides, the CDR3 is TGTGCCAGCAGCGTCGGAATAACCTCCTACGAGCAGTACTTC.

The gene calls are TRBV6-5 and TRBJ2-7; D gene ambiguous. Trimming removed 0 bases at V and 3 bases at J, with 9 bases between. The CDR3 is 14 amino acids. CDR1 is MNHEY and CDR2 is SVGAGI in the germline V gene. The CDR3 loop reads CASSYSILSYEQYF. CDR3 coding DNA: TGTGCCAGCAGTTACTCGATCCTCAGCTACGAGCAGTACTTC.

This clone is a singleton in its sample. The J gene is TRBJ1-5, the V gene TRBV19; D unresolved. Germline loops: CDR1 LNHDA, CDR2 SQIVND (reference sequence). The CDR3 consists of 15 residues. With 2 bases removed from V and 2 bases from J, the gap between germline ends came to 10 bases. The CDR3 protein is CASSIIFRGNQPQHF. The CDR3 coding sequence is TGTGCCAGTAGTATAATTTTTCGGGGCAATCAGCCCCAGCATTTT.

Here the CDR3 reads CASSYQSYNSPLHF. The CDR3 DNA reads TGTGCCAGCAGCTATCAGAGCTACAATTCACCCCTCCACTTT. V is TRBV7-8 and J is TRBJ1-6, with D uncertain. Looked up from germline, CDR1 is SGHVS and CDR2 is FQNEAQ. V shed 4 bases and J shed 7 bases, with 11 bases lying between them. The CDR3 spans 14 residues.

This clone was recorded once. The sample carries other DNA sequences with the same CDR3. V gene TRBV9 combines with J gene TRBJ1-2, with a possible D match to TRBD1 (5 bases). Germline CDR1 SGDLS, CDR2 YYNGEE. Trimming took off 0 bases at V and 6 bases at J, with 9 bases between the two ends. The CDR3 is 13 residues long. CDR3 coding DNA: TGTGCCAGCAGCGTAGTCCCGGGGGATGGCTACACCTTC. Amino acids: CASSVVPGDGYTF.

The V call is TRBV19, the J call TRBJ1-3; D gene uncertain. CDR3 size: 15 residues. The germline gives CDR1 LNHDA, CDR2 SQIVND (reference sequence). Trimming shortened V by 7 bases and J by 1 base, and 14 bases separated the two germline ends. This chain's CDR3 is CASIARRGSGNTIYF. DNA of the CDR3: TGTGCCAGTATCGCTCGTAGAGGGTCTGGAAACACCATATATTTT.

The gene calls are TRBV3-1 (or the pseudogene TRBV3-2) and TRBJ2-7, with 7 bases identical to TRBD2. The germline V gene has CDR1 LGHDT and CDR2 YNNKEL (reference sequence). The CDR3 has 15 residues. With V trimmed by 4 bases and J by 5 bases, 11 bases remained unmatched. CDR3 coding DNA: TGTGCCAGCAGCCCCACTCGACTAGCCCGAGACGAGCAGTACTTC. Amino acids: CASSPTRLARDEQYF.

This clone has more than one count but fewer than ten. The chain combines TRBV5-5 with TRBJ2-7; D unresolved. Trimming pared 2 bases from V and 4 bases from J, leaving 7 bases between. Germline V gene sequence: CDR1 SGHKS, CDR2 YYEKEE (reference sequence). This CDR3 is built from 12 residues. The CDR3 bases are TGTGCCAGCAGCTTATTAGGGTACGAGCAGTACTTC. It encodes CASSLLGYEQYF.

The sample holds one count of this clone. This chain joins TRBV28 and TRBJ2-2; TRBD1 aligns across 10 bases. The CDR3 extends over 19 amino acids. The J segment lost 1 base and the V segment lost 1 base, leaving 9 bases of the junction unmatched. From germline, CDR1 is MDHEN and CDR2 SYDVKM. The CDR3 region is CASSLLAGTGALNTGELFF. The CDR3, as DNA: TGTGCCAGCAGTTTATTAGCCGGGACAGGGGCCTTGAACACCGGGGAGCTGTTTTTT.

This sequence joins TRBV5-3 and TRBJ2-1, with a tentative D call TRBD2 (6 bases). TRBV5-3 is noted as an ORF with a role that remains uncertain. The CDR3 is 13 amino acids. The V gene lost 10 bases and the J gene lost 5 bases, with 16 bases spanning the gap. CDR3 loop: CASQREPHNEQFF. The CDR3 DNA follows: TGTGCCTCCCAACGGGAGCCCCACAATGAGCAGTTCTTC.

The chain couples TRBV10-2 to TRBJ1-2; the match to TRBD1 covers 11 bases. Germline V gives CDR1 WSHSY, CDR2 SAAADI. This CDR3 has 14 amino acids. V lost 8 bases, J lost 7 bases, and 9 bases stayed unmatched. Here the CDR3 DNA reads TGCGCCAGCGGGACAGGGGGTGATCCCTTTGGCTACACCTTC. Translation: CASGTGGDPFGYTF.

This chain connects TRBV19 to TRBJ2-7, with 7 bases matching TRBD2. Germline V gives CDR1 LNHDA, CDR2 SQIVND (reference sequence). The CDR3 is made up of 14 amino acids. The J segment lost 1 base and the V segment lost 7 bases, leaving 7 bases of the junction unmatched. The DNA of the CDR3 is TGTGCCAGTAAACGAGCGGGAAAATCCTACGAGCAGTACTTC. Its protein product is CASKRAGKSYEQYF.

The chain joins TRBV29-1 to TRBJ1-1; TRBD1 aligns across 8 bases. Germline CDR1 SQVTM, CDR2 ANQGSEA. With V trimmed by 6 bases and J by 3 bases, 6 bases remained unmatched. The CDR3 runs 13 residues. CDR3 in DNA: TGCAGCGTCCGGACAGGGTCGGACACTGAAGCTTTCTTT. It translates to CSVRTGSDTEAFF.